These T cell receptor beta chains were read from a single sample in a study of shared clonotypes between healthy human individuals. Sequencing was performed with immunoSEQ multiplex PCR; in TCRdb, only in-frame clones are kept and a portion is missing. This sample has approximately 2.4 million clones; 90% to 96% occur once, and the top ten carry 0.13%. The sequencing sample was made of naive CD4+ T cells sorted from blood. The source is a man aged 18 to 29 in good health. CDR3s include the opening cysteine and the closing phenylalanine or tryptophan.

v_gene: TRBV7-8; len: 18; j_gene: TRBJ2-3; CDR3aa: CASSLVTRRAQLTDTQYF
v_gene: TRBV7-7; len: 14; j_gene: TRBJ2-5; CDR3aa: CASSLQGPQETQYF
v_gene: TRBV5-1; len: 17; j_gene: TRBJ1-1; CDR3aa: CASSTRDRGPLNTEAFF
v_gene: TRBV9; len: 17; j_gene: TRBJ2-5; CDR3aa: CASSVAVGQGEGETQYF
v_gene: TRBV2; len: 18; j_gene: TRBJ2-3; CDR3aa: CASSKGGSGHPSTDTQYF
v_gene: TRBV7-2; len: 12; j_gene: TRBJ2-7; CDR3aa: CASSLFGLEQYF
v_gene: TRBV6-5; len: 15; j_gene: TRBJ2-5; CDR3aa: CASSPAGGNQETQYF
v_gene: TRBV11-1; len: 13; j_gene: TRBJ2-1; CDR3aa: CASSLPTYNEQFF
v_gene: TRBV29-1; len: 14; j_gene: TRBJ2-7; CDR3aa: CSVAPGTGLVEQYF
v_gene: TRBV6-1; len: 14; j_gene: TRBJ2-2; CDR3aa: CASSRTETTGELFF
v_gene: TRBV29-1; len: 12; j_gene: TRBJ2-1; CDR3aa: CSVSSAGGEQFF
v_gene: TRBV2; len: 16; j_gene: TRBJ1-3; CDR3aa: CASSVLVGGTGNTIYF
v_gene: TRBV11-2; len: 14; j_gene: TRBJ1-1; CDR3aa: CASRKGAVVTEAFF
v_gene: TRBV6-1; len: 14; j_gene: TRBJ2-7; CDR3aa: CASSGTGQWGEQYF
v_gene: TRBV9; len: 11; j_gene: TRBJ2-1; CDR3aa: CASSSRYEQFF
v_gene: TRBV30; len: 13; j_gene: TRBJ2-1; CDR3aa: CAWSVSSINEQFF
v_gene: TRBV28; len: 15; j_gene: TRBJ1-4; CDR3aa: CASSLEGATNEKLFF
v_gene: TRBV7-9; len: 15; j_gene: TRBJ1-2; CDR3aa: CASSLASTGQDGYTF
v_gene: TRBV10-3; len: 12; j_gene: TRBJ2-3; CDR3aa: CAIGTVTDTQYF
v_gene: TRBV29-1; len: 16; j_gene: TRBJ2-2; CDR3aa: CSVRKPGPRNTGELFF
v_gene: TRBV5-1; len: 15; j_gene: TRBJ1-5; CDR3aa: CASSLQGSPLEPQHF
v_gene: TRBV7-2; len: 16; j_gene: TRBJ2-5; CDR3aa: CASSPGLAGGQETQYF
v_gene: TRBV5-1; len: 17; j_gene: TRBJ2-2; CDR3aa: CASSLDPGPGLGGELFF
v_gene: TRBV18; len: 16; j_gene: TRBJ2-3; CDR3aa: CASSPTSSRVFDTQYF
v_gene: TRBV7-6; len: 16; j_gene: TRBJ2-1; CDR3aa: CASSSGLAGVYNEQFF
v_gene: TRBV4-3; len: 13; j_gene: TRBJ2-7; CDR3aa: CASSQSGNHEQYF
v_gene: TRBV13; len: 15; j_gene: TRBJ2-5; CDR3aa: CASSFGGGRGETQYF
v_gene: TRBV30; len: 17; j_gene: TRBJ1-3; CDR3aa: CAWSPRGTGELRNTIYF
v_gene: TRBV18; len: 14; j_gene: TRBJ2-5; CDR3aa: CASSPPGIQETQYF
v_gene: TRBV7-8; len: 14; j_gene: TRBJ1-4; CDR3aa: CASSFWGFNEKLFF
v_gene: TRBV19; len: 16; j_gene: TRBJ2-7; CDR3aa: CASSARLAGGTYEQYF
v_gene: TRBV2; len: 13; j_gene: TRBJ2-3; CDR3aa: CAEGGLEPGTQYF
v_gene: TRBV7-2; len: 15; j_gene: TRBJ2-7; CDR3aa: CASSLEGTGIYEQYF
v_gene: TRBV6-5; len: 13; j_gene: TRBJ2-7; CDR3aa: CASSRDRVYEQYF
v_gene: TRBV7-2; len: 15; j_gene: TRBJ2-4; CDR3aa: CASSRTSVAKNIQYF
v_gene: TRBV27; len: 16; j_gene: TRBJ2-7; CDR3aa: CASSREGQGPPYEQYF
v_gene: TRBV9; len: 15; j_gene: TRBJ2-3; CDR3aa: CASSVGTSGTDTQYF
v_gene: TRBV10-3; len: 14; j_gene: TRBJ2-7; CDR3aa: CAISVSGTVNEQYF
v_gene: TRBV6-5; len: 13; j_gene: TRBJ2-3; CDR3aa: CASSPGPGTTQYF
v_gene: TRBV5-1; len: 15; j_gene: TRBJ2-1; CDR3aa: CASSMGQGNYNEQFF
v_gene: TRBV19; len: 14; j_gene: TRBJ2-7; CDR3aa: CASSKWRQGSEQYF
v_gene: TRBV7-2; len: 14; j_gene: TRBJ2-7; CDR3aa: CASSPLGLAGEQYF
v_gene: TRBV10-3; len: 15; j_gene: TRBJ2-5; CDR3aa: CAISAGQSDGETQYF
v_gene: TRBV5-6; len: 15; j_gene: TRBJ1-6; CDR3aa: CASSYAAGTNSPLHF
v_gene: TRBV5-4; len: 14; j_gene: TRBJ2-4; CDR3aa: CASSLQGADSIQYF
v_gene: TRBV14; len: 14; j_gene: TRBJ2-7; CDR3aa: CASSQRQGAYEQYF
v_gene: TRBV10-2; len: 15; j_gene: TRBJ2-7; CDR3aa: CASTAGGGGEYEQYF
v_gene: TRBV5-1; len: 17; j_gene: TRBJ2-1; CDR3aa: CASSPPGRAGGRNEQFF
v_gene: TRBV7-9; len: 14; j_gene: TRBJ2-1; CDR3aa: CASSLSGVNNEQFF
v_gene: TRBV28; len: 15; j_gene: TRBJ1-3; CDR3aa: CASSLVGRSGNTIYF
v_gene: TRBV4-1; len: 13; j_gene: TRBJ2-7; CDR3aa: CASSQTVAAEQYF
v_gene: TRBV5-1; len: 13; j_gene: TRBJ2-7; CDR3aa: CASSLAPFYEQYF
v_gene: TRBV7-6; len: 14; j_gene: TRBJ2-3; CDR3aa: CASSKGTPRDTQYF
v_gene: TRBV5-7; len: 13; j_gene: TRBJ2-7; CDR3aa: CASSLYEAYEQYF
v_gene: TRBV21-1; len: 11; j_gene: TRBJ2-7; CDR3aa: CASSKEYRQYF
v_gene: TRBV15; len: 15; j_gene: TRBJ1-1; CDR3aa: CATSRLRAGGTEAFF
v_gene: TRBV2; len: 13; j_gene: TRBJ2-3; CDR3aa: CASSGQGTDTQYF
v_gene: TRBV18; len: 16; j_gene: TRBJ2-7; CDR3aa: CASSPQAGGVSYEQYF